Each of the 14 T cell receptor beta chains below was sequenced from the same sample in a study of CD8 T cells in Susac syndrome. Random hexamers were used to reverse transcribe the RNA input (roughly 0.5 to 1 ug). Each CDR3 protein is one row after TCRdb ran MiXCR on the immunoSEQ multiplex PCR reads. The data show approximately 190,000 distinct CDR3 sequences, with approximately 95% seen just once and around 0.096% held by the top ten. The sequencing input was CD4+ T cells from PBMCs. The receptors were gathered from a human donor with Susac syndrome.

This clonotype was counted once. V and J are TRBV29-1 and TRBJ2-1; weak D call: TRBD1 (5 bases). Germline V CDR1 and CDR2: SQVTM, ANQGSEA. V shed 6 bases and J shed 6 bases, with 12 bases lying between them. CDR3 length: 12 residues. The CDR3: CSVTRVRNEQFF. The CDR3 bases are TGCAGCGTAACCAGGGTTCGCAATGAGCAGTTCTTC.

The chain combines TRBV2 with TRBJ2-7, with TRBD1 as a possible D gene (6 bases). The V gene's germline CDR1 is SNHLY and CDR2 FYNNEI. Deletions cut 7 bases from V and 0 bases from J, with 16 bases between. The CDR3 totals 15 residues. CDR3 residues: CASTEWGPSSYEQYF. The CDR3 region has the DNA TGTGCCAGCACCGAATGGGGGCCGAGCTCCTACGAGCAGTACTTC.

The gene calls are TRBV9 and TRBJ1-2; no clear D. The CDR3 extends over 15 amino acids. In germline, CDR1 is SGDLS, CDR2 YYNGEE. Trimming removed 0 bases from V and 3 bases from J, with 12 bases in between. The CDR3 DNA sequence: TGTGCCAGCAGCGTAGGTTCTCGGAGGGACTATGGCTACACCTTC. The encoded protein is CASSVGSRRDYGYTF.

The rearrangement links TRBV20-1 to TRBJ2-3; 9 bases map to TRBD1. In germline, CDR1 is DFQATT, CDR2 SNEGSKA (reference sequence). V dropped 6 bases and J dropped 6; count of bases not matched to a gene: 10. The CDR3 loop spans 14 amino acids. The CDR3 region has the DNA TGCAGTGCCGGACGGGACAGGGAAGCCGATACGCAGTATTTT. Translation: CSAGRDREADTQYF.

J is TRBJ1-2 and V is TRBV18, with 10 positions matching TRBD1. Trimming cost V 1 base and J 3 bases; bases outside gene matches: 5. This CDR3 contains 16 residues. Germline V gene lookup returns CDR1 KGHSH and CDR2 LQKENI. The CDR3 DNA is TGTGCCAGCTCACCACTGCAGACAGGGGGCCACTATGGCTACACCTTC. Its translation is CASSPLQTGGHYGYTF.

The rearrangement links TRBV5-1 to TRBJ2-4, with D perhaps being TRBD1 or TRBD2 (5 bases each). V gave up 3 bases and J gave up 5 bases, with 12 bases separating them. Germline CDR1 SGHRS, CDR2 YFSETQ. CDR3 length equals 14 residues. The CDR3 here is CASSSGDGQNIQYF. CDR3 coding DNA: TGCGCCAGCAGCTCTGGGGACGGACAAAACATTCAGTACTTC.

This rearrangement joins TRBV29-1 to TRBJ1-1; D ambiguous. This CDR3 has 14 residues. Germline V gene sequence: CDR1 SQVTM, CDR2 ANQGSEA. V was pared by 7 bases and J by 0 bases, with 15 bases between. In nucleotides, the CDR3 is TGCAGCGCCCGAACCGGGATAGTGAACACTGAAGCTTTCTTT. It translates to CSARTGIVNTEAFF.

The chain has TRBV7-8 and TRBJ2-1, with 10 positions matching TRBD2. Germline lookup yields CDR1 SGHVS and CDR2 FQNEAQ. This CDR3 has 16 amino acids. Germline trimming cut 5 bases from V and 4 bases from J; bases unmatched to any gene: 8. This chain's CDR3 is CASSTPSGGAYNEQFF. CDR3 nucleotides: TGTGCCAGCAGCACACCAAGCGGGGGGGCGTACAATGAGCAGTTCTTC.

The chain couples TRBV20-1 to TRBJ2-1, with 10 bases that match TRBD2. Germline CDR1 DFQATT, CDR2 SNEGSKA (reference sequence). Trimming took 2 bases from V and 4 from J; bases not matched to a gene: 2. The CDR3 covers 14 residues. The CDR3 loop reads CSARPLAGYNEQFF. In DNA, the CDR3 is TGCAGTGCTAGACCACTAGCGGGATACAATGAGCAGTTCTTC.

The V gene is TRBV2, the J gene TRBJ2-3; 11 bases agree with TRBD2. Germline loops: CDR1 SNHLY, CDR2 FYNNEI. The ends lost 6 bases at V and 4 bases at J; junction bases unmatched: 9. The CDR3 has 16 residues. The CDR3 nucleotides are TGTGCCAGCAGGTACCCAGAACTAGCGGGGGCAGATACGCAGTATTTT. Translating it yields CASRYPELAGADTQYF. The whole variable domain, filled in from reference TRBV2 and TRBJ2-3, reads EPEVTQTPSHQVTQMGQEVILRCVPISNHLYFYWYRQILGQKVEFLVSFYNNEISEKSEIFDDQFSVERPDGSNFTLKIRSTKLEDSAMYFCASRYPELAGADTQYFGPGTRLTVL.

V is TRBV29-1 and J is TRBJ2-5; D perhaps matches TRBD1 (5 bases). CDR3 length equals 12 residues. The germline V gene has CDR1 SQVTM and CDR2 ANQGSEA. V was shortened by 4 bases and J by 2 bases, with 8 bases between the two germline ends. This chain's CDR3 is CSVGGRQETQYF. For the CDR3, the DNA is TGCAGCGTTGGGGGCAGGCAAGAGACCCAGTACTTC. Combining the CDR3 with reference TRBV29-1 and TRBJ2-5 gives the whole variable domain SAVISQKPSRDICQRGTSLTIQCQVDSQVTMMFWYRQQPGQSLTLIATANQGSEATYESGFVIDKFPISRPNLTFSTLTVSNMSPEDSSIYLCSVGGRQETQYFGPGTRLLVL.

J is TRBJ1-1 and V is TRBV20-1, with D possibly being TRBD1 (5 bases). CDR3 length equals 15 residues. Trimming left V 1 base short and J 5 bases short, with 17 bases between. Germline lookup yields CDR1 DFQATT and CDR2 SNEGSKA (reference sequence). The CDR3 sequence: CSARGRQGIGTEAFF. The CDR3 nucleotides are TGCAGTGCTAGAGGACGTCAGGGCATTGGGACTGAAGCTTTCTTT.

The chain combines TRBV5-1 with TRBJ2-7, with 9 bases matching TRBD2. The CDR3 runs to 14 residues. CDR1 and CDR2 (germline): SGHRS, YFSETQ. Losses at the gene ends were 7 bases for V and 4 bases for J; bases not matched to a gene: 9. CDR3 protein: CASRLGGGAYEQYF. The CDR3 coding sequence is TGCGCCAGCCGCCTGGGCGGGGGGGCTTACGAGCAGTACTTC.

The V call is TRBV3-1, the J call TRBJ2-5, with TRBD1 identical over 7 bases. The CDR3 has 16 amino acids. V was pared by 1 base and J by 5 bases, with 10 bases of the junction left unmatched. The germline V gene encodes CDR1 LGHDT and CDR2 YNNKEL (reference sequence). CDR3 amino acids: CASSQGGTGVQETQYF. CDR3 DNA sequence: TGTGCCAGCAGCCAAGGAGGAACAGGGGTCCAGGAGACCCAGTACTTC.